The next 16 T cell receptor beta chains were all read from a single sample in a study of cytomegalovirus exposure and HLA in healthy donors. This PCR relied on a set of 60 Vbeta primers and 13 Jbeta primers. Clones were read by immunoSEQ multiplex PCR, and TCRdb kept only the in-frame ones, dropping some. The repertoire includes roughly 100,000 clones, about three quarters of them detected once, and about 3.5% sits in the top ten. Sequencing was done on a sample of PBMCs. Receptors were obtained from a man in his forties in good health and CMV-seronegative.

J is TRBJ2-7 and V is TRBV7-3; D uncertain. The CDR3 sequence is 14 residues long. Germline assignment: CDR1 SGHTA and CDR2 FQGTGA. Trimming shortened V by 1 base and J by 2 bases, and 9 bases separated the two germline ends. CDR3 DNA sequence: TGTGCCAGCAGCTTAATGGCCAGGCCCTACGAGCAGTACTTC. It specifies CASSLMARPYEQYF.

Here the CDR3 DNA reads TGTGCCAGCAGCTTAGTAGTATGGGCCGAGCAGTACTTC. Translated: CASSLVVWAEQYF. The chain couples TRBV7-7 to TRBJ2-7, with D hard to call. Between the trimmed V and J ends, which lost 1 base and 6 bases, there was a span of 10 bases. The germline V gene encodes CDR1 SSHAT and CDR2 FNYEAQ (reference sequence). CDR3 length: 13 amino acids.

On this clone itself: This sample also contains other DNA sequences that code for the same CDR3. The rearrangement links TRBV2 to TRBJ2-7, with 8 bases lining up with TRBD1. V lost 6 bases, J lost 3 bases, and 1 base stayed unmatched. This CDR3 comprises 12 residues. Germline CDR1 is SNHLY and CDR2 is FYNNEI. The CDR3 is CASSGQGYEQYF. The CDR3, as DNA: TGTGCCAGCAGCGGACAGGGCTACGAGCAGTACTTC.

The chain carries TRBV5-1 and TRBJ2-1; 16 bases agree with TRBD2. V was pared by 2 bases and J by 9 bases, with 5 bases of the junction left unmatched. Germline V gives CDR1 SGHRS, CDR2 YFSETQ. The length of the CDR3 is 16 residues. The DNA for the CDR3 is TGCGCCAGCAGCTTTGGGACTAGCGGGGGGGCCATTGAGCAGTTCTTC. Protein product: CASSFGTSGGAIEQFF.

The chain uses TRBV5-5 and TRBJ2-2; 7 nucleotides agree with TRBD2. CDR1 SGHKS and CDR2 YYEKEE come from the germline V gene (reference sequence). The CDR3 runs 16 residues. The J segment lost 5 bases and the V segment lost 3 bases, leaving 10 bases of the junction unmatched. Here the CDR3 reads CASSWQGTGGTGELFF. CDR3 coding DNA: TGTGCCAGCAGCTGGCAGGGAACGGGAGGTACCGGGGAGCTGTTTTTT.

The rearrangement joins TRBV29-1 to TRBJ2-5; 7 bases match TRBD1. This CDR3 is 14 amino acids long. CDR1 and CDR2 (germline): SQVTM, ANQGSEA. Germline trimming cut 4 bases from V and 2 bases from J; bases unmatched to any gene: 7. The CDR3 protein is CSVGKGTVQETQYF. The CDR3 DNA follows: TGCAGCGTTGGGAAAGGGACAGTACAAGAGACCCAGTACTTC.

The V and J genes are TRBV7-6 and TRBJ1-1, with D unresolved. Germline CDR1 SGHVS, CDR2 FNYEAQ. V was trimmed by 0 bases and J by 10 bases, leaving 15 bases between them. The CDR3 loop spans 14 amino acids. The CDR3 nucleotides are TGTGCCAGCAGCTTAGCGCTCAGAGGAGGAGTAGCTTTCTTT. Residues: CASSLALRGGVAFF.

In its sample, this clone was seen many times. The genes are TRBV7-6 and TRBJ1-3, with D perhaps matching TRBD1 (6 bases). CDR1 and CDR2 (germline): SGHVS, FNYEAQ. Trimming cost V 7 bases and J 2 bases, with 27 bases left between them. The CDR3 sequence is 19 residues long. CDR3 residues: CASTLSGPGQVPPGNTIYF. CDR3 coding DNA: TGTGCCAGCACCCTTTCAGGCCCGGGACAAGTTCCCCCTGGAAACACCATATATTTT.

The chain is built from TRBV27 and TRBJ1-1; no definite D call. Germline CDR1 is MNHEY and CDR2 is SMNVEV (reference sequence). V was trimmed by 2 bases and J by 1 base, leaving 20 bases between them. The CDR3 totals 18 residues. The DNA for the CDR3 is TGTGCCAGCAGTTTAGGAGGTTCTTTCGGACGGACGAACACTGAAGCTTTCTTT. Translated: CASSLGGSFGRTNTEAFF.

The V and J genes are TRBV4-1 and TRBJ1-1, with 7 nucleotides matching TRBD1. The CDR3 is 14 amino acids. Per germline, CDR1 MGHRA and CDR2 YSYEKL. Trimming at V came to 7 bases and at J to 3 bases, leaving 8 bases not matched to a gene. The CDR3 DNA reads as TGCGCCAGCAAGTCCACAGGGGTGTACACTGAAGCTTTCTTT. Its protein is CASKSTGVYTEAFF.

The chain combines TRBV12-5 with TRBJ1-4, with a possible D match to TRBD1 (6 bases). Germline CDR1 LGHNT, CDR2 FRNRAP. Trimming stripped 3 bases from V and 0 bases from J, with 11 bases between. The CDR3 has 16 residues. CDR3: CASGFGTRSTNEKLFF. In nucleotides, the CDR3 is TGTGCTAGTGGTTTCGGGACACGCTCAACTAATGAAAAACTGTTTTTT.

The chain couples TRBV4-2 to TRBJ1-5, with D maybe TRBD1 (5 bases). V lost 0 bases to trimming and J lost 4 bases, with 13 bases between them. The CDR3 totals 16 residues. CDR1 and CDR2 (germline): LGHNA, YNFKEQ. The CDR3 bases are TGTGCCAGCAGCCAAGAAGAGAGGGGAGGGAATCAGCCCCAGCATTTT. Protein product: CASSQEERGGNQPQHF.

This chain connects TRBV6-1 to TRBJ1-5, with D unresolved. The germline V gene encodes CDR1 MNHNS and CDR2 SASEGT. The germline V and J ends were trimmed by 8 bases and 5 bases, with 19 bases remaining between them. CDR3 length: 15 residues. The CDR3 DNA reads TGTGCCAGCCACCTAAACCCGAGGGCCGATCAGCCCCAGCATTTT. Its translation: CASHLNPRADQPQHF.

This clone is a singleton in its sample. This chain connects TRBV5-1 to TRBJ1-2; 8 bases are shared with TRBD1. The junction had 10 bases not matched to a gene; V was cut back by 3 bases and J by 6 bases. CDR3 length: 15 amino acids. Germline CDR1 is SGHRS and CDR2 is YFSETQ. CDR3 residues: CASSSDTDRANGYTF. The DNA for the CDR3 is TGCGCCAGCAGCTCGGACACGGACAGGGCTAATGGCTACACCTTC.

The V call is TRBV25-1, the J call TRBJ1-1; possibly TRBD1 for D (5 bases). Germline assignment: CDR1 MGHDK and CDR2 SYGVNS. With 2 bases removed from V and 1 base from J, the gap between germline ends came to 8 bases. The CDR3 loop spans 14 amino acids. CDR3 DNA: TGTGCCAGCAGTGAAAGGGGCAGGAACACTGAAGCTTTCTTT. It is translated as CASSERGRNTEAFF.

This sequence joins TRBV4-1 and TRBJ1-4, with D perhaps TRBD1 (5 bases). The V gene lost 1 base and the J gene lost 5 bases, with 11 bases spanning the gap. The CDR3 runs 15 residues. The germline gives CDR1 MGHRA, CDR2 YSYEKL. The CDR3 DNA reads TGCGCCAGCAGCCAAGGGGGCAGGCTAAATGAAAAACTGTTTTTT. It encodes CASSQGGRLNEKLFF.